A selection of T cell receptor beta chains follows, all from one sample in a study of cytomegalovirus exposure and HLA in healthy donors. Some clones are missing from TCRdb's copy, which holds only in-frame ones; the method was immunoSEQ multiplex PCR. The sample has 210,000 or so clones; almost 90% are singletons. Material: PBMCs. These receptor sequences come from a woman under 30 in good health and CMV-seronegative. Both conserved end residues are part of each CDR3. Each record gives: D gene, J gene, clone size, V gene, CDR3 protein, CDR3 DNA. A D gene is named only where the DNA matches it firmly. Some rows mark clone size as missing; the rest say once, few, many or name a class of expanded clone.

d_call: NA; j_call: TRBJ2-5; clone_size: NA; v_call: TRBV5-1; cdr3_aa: CASSFVTGQETQYF; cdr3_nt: TGCGCCAGCAGCTTCGTGACAGGACAAGAGACCCAGTACTTC
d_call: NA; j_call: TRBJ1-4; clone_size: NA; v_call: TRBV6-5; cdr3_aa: CASSQQKRGEKLFF; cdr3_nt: TGTGCCAGCAGTCAACAGAAAAGGGGGGAAAAACTGTTTTTT
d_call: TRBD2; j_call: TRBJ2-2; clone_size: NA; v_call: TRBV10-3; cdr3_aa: CAIRRELDTGELFF; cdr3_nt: TGTGCCATCAGGCGGGAGTTGGACACCGGGGAGCTGTTTTTT
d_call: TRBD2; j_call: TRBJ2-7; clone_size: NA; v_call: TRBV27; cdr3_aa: CASSLRGGRGASSYEQYF; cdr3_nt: TGTGCCAGCAGTTTAAGGGGGGGGCGGGGGGCAAGCTCCTACGAGCAGTACTTC
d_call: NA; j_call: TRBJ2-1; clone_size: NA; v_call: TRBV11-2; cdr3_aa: CASSLHLSSYNEQFF; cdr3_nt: TGTGCCAGCAGCCTTCATCTGAGCTCCTACAATGAGCAGTTCTTC
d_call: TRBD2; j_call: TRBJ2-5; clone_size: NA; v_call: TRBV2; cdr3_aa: CASRRGLAGEETQYF; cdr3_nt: TGTGCCAGCAGGAGGGGACTAGCGGGCGAAGAGACCCAGTACTTC
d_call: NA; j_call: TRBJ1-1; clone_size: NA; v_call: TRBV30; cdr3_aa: CAWVGSRAFF; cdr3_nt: TGTGCCTGGGTCGGGTCACGGGCTTTCTTT
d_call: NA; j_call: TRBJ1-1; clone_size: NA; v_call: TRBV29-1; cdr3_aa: CSVERGGTTEAFF; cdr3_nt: TGCAGCGTTGAAAGGGGGGGCACCACTGAAGCTTTCTTT
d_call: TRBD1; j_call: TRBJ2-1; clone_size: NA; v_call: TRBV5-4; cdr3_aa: CASSLGSFGQGNEQFF; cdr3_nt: TGTGCCAGCAGCTTGGGTTCTTTTGGACAGGGCAATGAGCAGTTCTTC
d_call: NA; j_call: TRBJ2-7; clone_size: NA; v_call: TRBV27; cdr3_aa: CASSREIREPFYEQYF; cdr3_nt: TGTGCCAGCAGCCGGGAAATCCGGGAACCGTTCTACGAGCAGTACTTC
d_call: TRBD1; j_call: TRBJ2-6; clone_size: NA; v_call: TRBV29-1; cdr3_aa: CSAAAGQGPSGANVLTF; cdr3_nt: TGCAGCGCCGCCGCGGGACAGGGTCCCTCTGGGGCCAACGTCCTGACTTTC
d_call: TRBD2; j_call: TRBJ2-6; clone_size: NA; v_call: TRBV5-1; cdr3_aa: CASSSLTSGISGANVLTF; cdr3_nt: TGCGCCAGCAGCTCCCTGACTAGCGGGATCTCTGGGGCCAACGTCCTGACTTTC
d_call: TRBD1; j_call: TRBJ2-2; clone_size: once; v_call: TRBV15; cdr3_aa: CATSRDFAVRQGAGTGELFF; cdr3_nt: TGTGCCACCAGCAGAGATTTTGCTGTCCGACAGGGTGCGGGCACCGGGGAGCTGTTTTTT
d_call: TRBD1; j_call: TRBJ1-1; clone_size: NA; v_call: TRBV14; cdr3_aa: CASSQVLLRDRGVNTEAFF; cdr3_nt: TGTGCCAGCAGCCAAGTCCTACTCCGGGACAGGGGGGTGAACACTGAAGCTTTCTTT
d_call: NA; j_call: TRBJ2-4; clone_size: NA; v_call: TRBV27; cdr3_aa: CARASIPEGPKNIQYF; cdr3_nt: TGTGCCAGGGCCTCTATCCCGGAGGGCCCCAAAAACATTCAGTACTTC
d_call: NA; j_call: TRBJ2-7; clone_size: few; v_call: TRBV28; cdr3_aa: CASSLGHINEQYF; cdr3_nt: TGTGCCAGCAGTTTAGGACATATCAACGAGCAGTACTTC
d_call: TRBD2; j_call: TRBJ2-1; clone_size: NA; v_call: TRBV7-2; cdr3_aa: CASSSSLGLAENEQFF; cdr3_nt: TGTGCCAGCAGCTCTAGCTTGGGACTAGCGGAAAATGAGCAGTTCTTC
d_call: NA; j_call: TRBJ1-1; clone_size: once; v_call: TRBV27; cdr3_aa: CASSLGQRGTEAFF; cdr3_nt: TGTGCCAGCAGTTTAGGGCAGAGGGGGACTGAAGCTTTCTTT
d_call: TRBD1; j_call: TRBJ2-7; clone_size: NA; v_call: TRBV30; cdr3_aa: CAWTRTGGYSRNEQYF; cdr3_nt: TGTGCCTGGACCAGGACAGGGGGCTATAGTAGGAACGAGCAGTACTTC
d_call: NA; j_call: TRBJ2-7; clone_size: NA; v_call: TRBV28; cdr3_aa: CASAGTNSYEQYF; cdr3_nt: TGTGCCAGTGCCGGGACAAACTCCTACGAGCAGTACTTC
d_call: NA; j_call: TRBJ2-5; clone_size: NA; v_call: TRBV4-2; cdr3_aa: CASSQDALPGETQYF; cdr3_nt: TGTGCCAGCAGCCAAGATGCACTACCTGGGGAGACCCAGTACTTC
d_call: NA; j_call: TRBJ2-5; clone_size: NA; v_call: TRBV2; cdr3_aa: CASSESLLKETQYF; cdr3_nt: TGTGCCAGCAGTGAAAGCCTTCTCAAAGAGACCCAGTACTTC
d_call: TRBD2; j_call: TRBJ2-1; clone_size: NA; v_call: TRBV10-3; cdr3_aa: CAISSQPGTSPPHDEQFF; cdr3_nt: TGTGCCATCTCTTCACAGCCCGGGACTAGCCCCCCACACGATGAGCAGTTCTTC
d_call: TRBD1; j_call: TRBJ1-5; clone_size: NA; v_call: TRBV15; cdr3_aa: CATSREQGVSEPQHF; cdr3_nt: TGTGCCACCAGCAGGGAACAGGGGGTCAGCGAGCCCCAGCATTTT
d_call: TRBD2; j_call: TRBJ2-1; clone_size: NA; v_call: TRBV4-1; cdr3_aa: CASSQDPGLEGYEQFF; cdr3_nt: TGCGCCAGCAGCCAAGATCCGGGACTAGAAGGGTATGAGCAGTTCTTC
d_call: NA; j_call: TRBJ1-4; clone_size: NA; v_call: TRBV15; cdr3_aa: CATSPGNGGEEKLFF; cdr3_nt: TGTGCCACCAGCCCGGGAAACGGGGGGGAGGAAAAACTGTTTTTT
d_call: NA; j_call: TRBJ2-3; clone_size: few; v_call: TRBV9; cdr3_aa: CASSVQGSADTQYF; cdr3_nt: TGTGCCAGCAGCGTACAGGGGAGCGCAGATACGCAGTATTTT
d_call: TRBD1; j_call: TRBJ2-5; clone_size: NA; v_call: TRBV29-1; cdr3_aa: CSVETGNQETQYF; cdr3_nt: TGCAGCGTTGAGACAGGGAACCAAGAGACCCAGTACTTC
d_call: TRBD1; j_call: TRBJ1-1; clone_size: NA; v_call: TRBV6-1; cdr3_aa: CASSRDRVTEAFF; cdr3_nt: TGTGCCAGCAGCCGGGACAGGGTAACTGAAGCTTTCTTT
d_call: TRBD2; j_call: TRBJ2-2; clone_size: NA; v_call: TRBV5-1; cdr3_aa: CASSLEGLAGGHITGELFF; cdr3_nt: TGCGCCAGCAGCTTGGAGGGACTAGCGGGAGGCCACATCACCGGGGAGCTGTTTTTT
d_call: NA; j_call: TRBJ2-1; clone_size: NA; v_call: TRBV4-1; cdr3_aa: CASSRQVAYNEQFF; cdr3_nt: TGCGCCAGCAGCCGACAGGTAGCCTACAATGAGCAGTTCTTC
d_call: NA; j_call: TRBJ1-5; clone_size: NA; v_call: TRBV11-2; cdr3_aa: CASSPYSSNQPQHF; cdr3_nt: TGTGCCAGCAGCCCTTACAGTAGCAATCAGCCCCAGCATTTT
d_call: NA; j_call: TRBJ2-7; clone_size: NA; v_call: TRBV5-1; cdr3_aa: CASSSGTNYEQYF; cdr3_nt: TGCGCCAGCAGCTCCGGGACAAACTACGAGCAGTACTTC
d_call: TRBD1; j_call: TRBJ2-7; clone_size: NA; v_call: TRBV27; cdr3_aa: CASSAGTDLYEQYF; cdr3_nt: TGTGCCAGCAGTGCCGGGACAGACCTCTACGAGCAGTACTTC
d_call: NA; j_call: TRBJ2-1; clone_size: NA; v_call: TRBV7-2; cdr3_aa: CASSPPGSLYNEQFF; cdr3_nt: TGTGCCAGCAGCCCTCCCGGGAGCCTTTACAATGAGCAGTTCTTC
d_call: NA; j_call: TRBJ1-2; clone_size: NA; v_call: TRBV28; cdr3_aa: CASSLLAGAVYGYTF; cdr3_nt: TGTGCCAGCAGTTTATTAGCGGGGGCCGTCTATGGCTACACCTTC
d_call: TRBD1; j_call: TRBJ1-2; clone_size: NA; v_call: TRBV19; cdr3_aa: CASSTGQASYGYTF; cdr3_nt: TGTGCCAGTAGTACCGGACAGGCGTCCTATGGCTACACCTTC
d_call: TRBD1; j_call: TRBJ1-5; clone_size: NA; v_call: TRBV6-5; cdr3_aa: CASSSGGPNQPQHF; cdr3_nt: TGTGCCAGCAGCTCAGGGGGACCCAATCAGCCCCAGCATTTT
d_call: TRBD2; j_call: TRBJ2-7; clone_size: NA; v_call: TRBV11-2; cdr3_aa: CASSSSGGDTYEQYF; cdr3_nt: TGTGCCAGCAGCTCTAGCGGGGGAGATACCTACGAGCAGTACTTC
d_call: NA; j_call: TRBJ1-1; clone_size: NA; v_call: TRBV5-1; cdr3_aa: CASSLVSRMNTEAFF; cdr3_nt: TGCGCCAGCAGCTTGGTCAGCAGGATGAACACTGAAGCTTTCTTT
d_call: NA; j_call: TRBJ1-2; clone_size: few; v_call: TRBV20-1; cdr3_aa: CSVRDLGGYTF; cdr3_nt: TGCAGTGTCAGGGACTTAGGTGGCTACACCTTC
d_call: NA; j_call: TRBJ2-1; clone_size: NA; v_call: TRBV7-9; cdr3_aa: CAGIVGVDEQFF; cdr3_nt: TGTGCCGGAATCGTAGGGGTCGATGAGCAGTTCTTC
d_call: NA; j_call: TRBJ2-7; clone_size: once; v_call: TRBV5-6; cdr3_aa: CASSLSGSRVQYF; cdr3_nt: TGTGCCAGCAGCTTGTCCGGCAGCCGGGTGCAGTACTTC
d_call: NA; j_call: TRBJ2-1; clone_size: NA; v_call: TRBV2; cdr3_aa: CASNDIGRAYNEQFF; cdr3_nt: TGTGCCAGCAACGATATTGGGAGAGCCTACAATGAGCAGTTCTTC
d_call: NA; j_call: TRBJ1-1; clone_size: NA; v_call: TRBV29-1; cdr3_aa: CSVGAWGDRPNTEAFF; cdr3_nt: TGCAGCGTTGGGGCTTGGGGTGACAGGCCGAACACTGAAGCTTTCTTT
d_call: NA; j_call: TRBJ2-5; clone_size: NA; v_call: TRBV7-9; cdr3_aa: CASSLARAAQETQYF; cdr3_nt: TGTGCCAGCAGCTTAGCGCGGGCAGCTCAAGAGACCCAGTACTTC
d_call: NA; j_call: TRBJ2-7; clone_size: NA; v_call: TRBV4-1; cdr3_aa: CASSQDVEADEQYF; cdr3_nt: TGCGCCAGCAGCCAAGATGTGGAGGCGGACGAGCAGTACTTC
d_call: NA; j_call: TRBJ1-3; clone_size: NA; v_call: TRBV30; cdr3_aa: CAWSSQRQDRRNTIYF; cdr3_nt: TGTGCCTGGAGTTCGCAAAGACAGGACAGAAGAAACACCATATATTTT
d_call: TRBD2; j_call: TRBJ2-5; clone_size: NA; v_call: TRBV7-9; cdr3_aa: CASSLGWGGRVPETQYF; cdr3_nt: TGTGCCAGCAGCTTGGGCTGGGGCGGGAGGGTTCCAGAGACCCAGTACTTC
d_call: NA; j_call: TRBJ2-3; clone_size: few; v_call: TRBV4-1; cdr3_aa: CASSQVSTDTQYF; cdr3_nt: TGCGCCAGCAGCCAAGTTTCGACAGATACGCAGTATTTT
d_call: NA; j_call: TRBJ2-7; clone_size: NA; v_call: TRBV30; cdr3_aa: CAWSVGTNYEQYF; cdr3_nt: TGTGCCTGGAGTGTGGGGACAAACTACGAGCAGTACTTC
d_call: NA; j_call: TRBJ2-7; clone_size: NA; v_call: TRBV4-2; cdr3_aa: CASSHRGRNEQYF; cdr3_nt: TGTGCCAGCAGCCACCGGGGAAGGAACGAGCAGTACTTC
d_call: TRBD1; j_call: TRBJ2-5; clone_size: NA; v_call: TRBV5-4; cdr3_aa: CASSETGVDETQYF; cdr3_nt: TGTGCCAGCAGCGAAACAGGGGTTGACGAGACCCAGTACTTC
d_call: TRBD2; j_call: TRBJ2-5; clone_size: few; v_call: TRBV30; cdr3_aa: CAWSWGLAETQYF; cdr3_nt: TGTGCCTGGAGTTGGGGACTAGCCGAGACCCAGTACTTC
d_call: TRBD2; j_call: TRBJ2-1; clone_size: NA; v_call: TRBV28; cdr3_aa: CASSLLAGVYNEQFF; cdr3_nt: TGTGCCAGCAGTTTACTAGCGGGGGTTTACAATGAGCAGTTCTTC